Here is one T cell receptor (beta chain) with its context. This specimen belongs to a study of blood T cell repertoires in COVID-19. Study as a whole: The United States, Italy and Spain provided the acute and convalescent COVID-19 samples.

CDR3 size: 15 residues. From germline, CDR1 is DFQATT and CDR2 SNEGSKA (reference sequence). With 3 bases clipped from V and 0 bases from J, the junction kept 7 bases outside the gene matches. Sequenced by immunoSEQ multiplex PCR; TCRdb stores in-frame clones only, minus some. The table records about 190,000 clones, 79% of them present only once. Sequenced sample: peripheral blood. The sequence derives from a man in his 60s with active or convalescent COVID-19. J is TRBJ1-2 and V is TRBV20-1, with 7 nucleotides matching TRBD1. The CDR3 bases are TGCAGTGCTAGTCCCGGGGACAGCTCTAACTATGGCTACACCTTC. This sequence encodes CSASPGDSSNYGYTF.